Below, one T cell receptor beta chain is given with its context. With 4 bases removed from V and 4 bases from J, the gap between germline ends came to 20 bases. Germline V lookup: CDR1 GTSNPN, CDR2 SVGIG (reference sequence). The CDR3 totals 16 residues. The data stem from a study of blood T cell repertoires in COVID-19. Clones were sequenced by immunoSEQ multiplex PCR, and TCRdb holds only the in-frame ones, with some missing. The data show more than 200,000 clones, about four fifths seen once. V and J are TRBV30 and TRBJ1-5, with TRBD1 as a possible D gene (5 bases). The receptor was isolated from a man aged 40-49 years with active or convalescent COVID-19. The sample was peripheral blood. The chain's CDR3 is CAWMRKERGGNQPQHF. CDR3 sequence (DNA): TGTGCCTGGATGCGGAAGGAACGGGGGGGGAATCAGCCCCAGCATTTT.